The 12 T cell receptor beta chains below all came from one sample that was sequenced in a study of blood T cell repertoires in COVID-19. Sequencing used immunoSEQ multiplex PCR; TCRdb keeps in-frame clones, though not all of them. Seen here are roughly 45,000 clones, roughly 83% observed once, and the top ten hold around 4.5%. The specimen was peripheral blood. The receptors shown here come from a man aged 45 to 65 with active COVID-19.

The chain combines TRBV7-6 with TRBJ2-3; 7 bases align to TRBD1. CDR3 length: 16 residues. CDR1 SGHVS and CDR2 FNYEAQ come from the germline V gene. V trimming: 4 bases; J trimming: 2 bases; junction bases outside the gene matches: 9. The CDR3 spells CASSWANRGNTDTQYF. In DNA form, the CDR3 reads TGTGCCAGCAGCTGGGCCAACAGGGGAAACACAGATACGCAGTATTTT.

This clone has a single count. The genes are TRBV9 and TRBJ2-5, with D possibly TRBD1 on 6 matching bases. V was cut by 0 bases and J by 5 bases, with 11 bases left in between. The CDR3 contains 14 residues. Germline V gene data show CDR1 as SGDLS and CDR2 as YYNGEE. The CDR3 is CASSVGGGSETQYF. In nucleotides, the CDR3 is TGTGCCAGCAGCGTAGGTGGGGGCTCGGAGACCCAGTACTTC.

The rearrangement uses TRBV5-4 and TRBJ1-2; TRBD1 is a possible D gene (5 bases). V shed 1 base and J shed 0 bases, with 10 bases lying between them. Germline CDR1 reads SGHNT; CDR2 reads YYREEE (reference sequence). The CDR3 is made up of 15 amino acids. CDR3 coding DNA: TGTGCCAGCAGCTTGCTGGGGGGTTCTAACTATGGCTACACCTTC. It translates to CASSLLGGSNYGYTF.

The rearrangement links TRBV5-6 to TRBJ1-1; no definite D call. Germline CDR1 SGHDT, CDR2 YYEEEE. The CDR3 contains 12 residues. Between the trimmed V and J ends, which lost 1 base and 7 bases, there was a span of 8 bases. The CDR3 nucleotides read TGTGCCAGCAGCTTGTGGCAGGTTGAAGCTTTCTTT. Translation gives CASSLWQVEAFF.

The rearrangement uses TRBV27 and TRBJ2-7; 9 positions agree with TRBD1. The CDR3 is 15 amino acids. Per germline, CDR1 MNHEY and CDR2 SMNVEV (reference sequence). Trimming cost V 6 bases and J 4 bases; bases outside gene matches: 10. The CDR3 nucleotides read TGTGCCAGCAGATGGTCGACAGGGGGGAGTTACGAGCAGTACTTC. Encoded protein: CASRWSTGGSYEQYF.

The V call is TRBV7-8, the J call TRBJ1-6; TRBD1 might be the D (5 bases). The CDR3 loop spans 14 amino acids. The V end lost 5 bases, the J end lost 10 bases, and 15 bases lay between the germline ends. Germline V CDR1 and CDR2: SGHVS, FQNEAQ. The CDR3 is CASSHGGMGSPLHF. In DNA form, the CDR3 reads TGTGCCAGCAGCCACGGGGGGATGGGCTCACCCCTCCACTTT.

The V gene is TRBV4-3, the J gene TRBJ1-1; a weak D match, TRBD1 (5 bases). Germline-derived CDR1 and CDR2 are LGHNA and YSLEER. The CDR3 is made up of 13 amino acids. The ends were cut back, 2 bases at V and 11 bases at J, with 15 bases in the middle. CDR3 loop: CASSQQGEGSAFF. The CDR3 DNA reads as TGCGCCAGCAGCCAACAAGGGGAGGGCTCGGCTTTCTTT.

The V call is TRBV7-2, the J call TRBJ1-4, with TRBD1 matching over 7 bases. V trimming: 7 bases; J trimming: 1 base; junction bases outside the gene matches: 6. CDR1 SGHTA and CDR2 FQGNSA come from the germline V gene. The CDR3 loop spans 15 amino acids. The CDR3 here is CASNIGTVTNEKLFF. The CDR3 DNA reads as TGTGCCAGCAATATAGGGACAGTAACTAATGAAAAACTGTTTTTT.

The chain employs TRBV18 and TRBJ2-1; D might be TRBD1 (5 bases). Germline CDR1 is KGHSH and CDR2 is LQKENI. This CDR3 comprises 12 residues. V lost 1 base and J 8 bases, leaving 6 bases between the germline ends. The CDR3 sequence is CASSPQQDEQFF. The CDR3 nucleotides are TGTGCCAGCTCACCACAACAGGATGAGCAGTTCTTC.

This chain connects TRBV29-1 to TRBJ2-5; TRBD1 aligns across 8 bases. CDR3 length: 16 residues. J lost 4 bases, V lost 7 bases, and 17 bases had no gene match. The germline CDR1 and CDR2 sequences are SQVTM and ANQGSEA. CDR3 DNA sequence: TGCAGCGCTCTTTTGGTGAGCAGGGGGCAGGGAGAGACCCAGTACTTC. It translates to CSALLVSRGQGETQYF.

This chain uses TRBV13 with TRBJ2-1, with 9 bases identical to TRBD2. CDR3 length: 17 residues. Germline CDR1 PRHDT, CDR2 FYEKMQ (reference sequence). Trimming cost V 2 bases and J 5 bases; bases outside gene matches: 10. CDR3 DNA sequence: TGTGCCAGCAGCTTATTACTAGCGGGCCCGCGCCACAATGAGCAGTTCTTC. Translation: CASSLLLAGPRHNEQFF.

The gene calls are TRBV3-1 (or the pseudogene TRBV3-2) and TRBJ2-1; TRBD2 matches at 8 bases. The CDR3 is 17 residues long. CDR1 and CDR2 (germline): LGHDT, YNNKEL (reference sequence). V was clipped by 0 bases and J by 2 bases; unmatched bases: 6. The CDR3 region is CASSQDVRRGAYNEQFF. CDR3 bases: TGTGCCAGCAGCCAAGATGTAAGGCGGGGGGCCTACAATGAGCAGTTCTTC.